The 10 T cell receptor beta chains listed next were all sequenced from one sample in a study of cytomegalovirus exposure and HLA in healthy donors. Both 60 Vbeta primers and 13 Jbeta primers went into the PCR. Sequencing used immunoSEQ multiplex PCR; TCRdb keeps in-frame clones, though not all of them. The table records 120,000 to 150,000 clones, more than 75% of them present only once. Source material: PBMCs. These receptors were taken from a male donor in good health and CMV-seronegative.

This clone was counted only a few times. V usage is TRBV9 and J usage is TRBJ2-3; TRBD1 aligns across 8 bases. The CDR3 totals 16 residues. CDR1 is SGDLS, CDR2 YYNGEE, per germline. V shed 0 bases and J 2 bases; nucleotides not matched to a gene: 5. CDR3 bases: TGTGCCAGCAGCGTAGGGGCGCAGGGGGCCACAGATACGCAGTATTTT. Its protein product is CASSVGAQGATDTQYF.

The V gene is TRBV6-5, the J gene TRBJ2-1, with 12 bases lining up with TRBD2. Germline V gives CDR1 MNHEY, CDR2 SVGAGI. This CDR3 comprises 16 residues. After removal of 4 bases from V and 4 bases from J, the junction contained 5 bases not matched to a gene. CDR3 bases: TGTGCCAGCAGTTCCCCCGGGACTAGCGGGTACAATGAGCAGTTCTTC. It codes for CASSSPGTSGYNEQFF.

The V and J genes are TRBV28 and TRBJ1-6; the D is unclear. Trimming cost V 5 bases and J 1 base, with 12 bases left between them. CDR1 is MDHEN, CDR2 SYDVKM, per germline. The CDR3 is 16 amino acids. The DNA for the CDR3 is TGTGCCAGCAGTCCGATTCACGGGTCCTATAATTCACCCCTCCACTTT. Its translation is CASSPIHGSYNSPLHF.

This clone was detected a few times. CDR3 DNA: TGCGCCAGCAGCCAAGACGGGACAGGGAGGGAGACCCAGTACTTC. It encodes CASSQDGTGRETQYF. The genes are TRBV4-3 and TRBJ2-5, with 9 nucleotides matching TRBD1. Germline assignment: CDR1 LGHNA and CDR2 YSLEER. The CDR3 spans 15 residues. Unmatched junction bases numbered 4, after V lost 0 bases and J lost 5 bases.

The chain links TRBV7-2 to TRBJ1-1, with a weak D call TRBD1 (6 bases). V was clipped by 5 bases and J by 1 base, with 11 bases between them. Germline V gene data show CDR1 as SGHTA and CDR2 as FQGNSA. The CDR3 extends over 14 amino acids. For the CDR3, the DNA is TGTGCCAGCAGCACCCAACAGGGGAACACTGAAGCTTTCTTT. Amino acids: CASSTQQGNTEAFF.

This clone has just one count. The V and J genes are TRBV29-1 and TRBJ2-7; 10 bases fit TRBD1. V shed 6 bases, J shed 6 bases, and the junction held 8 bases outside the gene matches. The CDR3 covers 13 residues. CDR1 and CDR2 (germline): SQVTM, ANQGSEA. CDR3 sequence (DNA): TGCAGCGTCGGGACAGGGGATTTCGGCGAGCAGTACTTC. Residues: CSVGTGDFGEQYF.

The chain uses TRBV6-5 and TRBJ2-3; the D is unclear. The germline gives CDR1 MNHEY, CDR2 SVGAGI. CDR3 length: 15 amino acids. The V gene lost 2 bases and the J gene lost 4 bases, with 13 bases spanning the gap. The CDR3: CASSYTAFLPDTQYF. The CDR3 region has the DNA TGTGCCAGCAGTTACACTGCATTTCTCCCAGATACGCAGTATTTT.

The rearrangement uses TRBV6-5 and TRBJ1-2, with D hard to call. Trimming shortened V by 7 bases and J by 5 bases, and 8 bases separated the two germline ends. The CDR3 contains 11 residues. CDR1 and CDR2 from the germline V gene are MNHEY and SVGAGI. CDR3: CASMVEYGYTF. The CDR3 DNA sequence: TGTGCCAGCATGGTAGAATATGGCTACACCTTC.

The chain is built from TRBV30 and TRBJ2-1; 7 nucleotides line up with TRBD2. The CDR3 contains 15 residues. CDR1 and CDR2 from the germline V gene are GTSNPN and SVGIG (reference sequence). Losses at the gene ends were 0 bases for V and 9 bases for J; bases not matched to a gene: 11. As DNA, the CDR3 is TGTGCCTGGAGTGTGTCTCGGGGAGGGGCACGTGAGCAGTTCTTC. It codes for CAWSVSRGGAREQFF.

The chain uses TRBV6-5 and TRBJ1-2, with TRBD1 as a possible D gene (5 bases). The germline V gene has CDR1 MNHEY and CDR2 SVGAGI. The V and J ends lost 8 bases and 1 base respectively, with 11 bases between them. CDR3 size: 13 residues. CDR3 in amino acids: CASARQGNYGYTF. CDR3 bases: TGTGCCAGCGCCCGTCAGGGTAACTATGGCTACACCTTC.